This TCR beta chain was sequenced for a study of OX40 agonist ivuxolimab in advanced cancers. With regard to the full study: Ivuxolimab, which targeted the costimulatory receptor OX40 (CD134), was an agonistic, fully human IgG2 monoclonal antibody. The paper describes the monotherapy dose-escalation part (N = 52 patients) of the phase I trial of ivuxolimab. A male proportion of under 85% and a mean age of roughly 55 years, ranging from about 23 to 90, were recorded for the dose-escalation cohort. Of the 52 patients in dose escalation, 19 had hepatocellular carcinoma, some 15 had melanoma, 9 had renal cell carcinoma and 9 had head and neck cancer. Prior anti-PD-1, anti-PD-L1 or anti-CTLA-4 therapy was permitted, and 35% to 40% of dose-escalation patients had received checkpoint inhibitors. Partial responses occurred in three dose-escalation patients: two with cutaneous melanoma and one with hepatocellular carcinoma. Intravenous ivuxolimab was administered to patients every 2 weeks at six dose levels: 0.01, 0.1, 0.3, 1.5, 3 and 10 mg/kg. Peripheral TCRbeta sequencing was intended to test whether TCR sequence diversity was altered and clonal T-cell expansion was caused by ivuxolimab.

Beyond this particular receptor, the publication reports: At doses of 0.1 to 3.0 mg/kg, clonal expansion of both CD4+ and CD8+ T cells in blood was seen between baseline and week 6. Low levels of normalized T-cell clonal expansion were also seen in some patients who did not respond. In the 0.1-3.0 mg/kg groups, partial responders were among the patients with the lowest normalized peripheral clonal expansion, particularly in CD8+ T cells. After ivuxolimab, expanded clones were on average more numerous among CD8+ T cells than among CD4+ T cells. The antigen specificity of the peripheral T cells that underwent clonal expansion was not determined.

Concerning this clone itself: No cognate antigen has been identified for it. It has no much larger one-base neighbor in the sample; base qualities were not kept.

Genomic DNA was extracted from sorted cells for sequencing of the TCRbeta CDR3 region. TCRbeta CDR3 regions were sequenced using the immunoSEQ Assay. Entries here come from immuneACCESS through TCRdb and include only in-frame sequences with V and J called. Some clones fail to appear in such tables; in the studies checked, an unresolved V gene covers under half of the shortfall, and the cause of the remainder is unknown. In all, the sample holds some 15,000 clones, and roughly 78% of those were seen once. The biggest ten clones account for 25% to 30% of the sample. As encoded in the germline V gene, CDR1 is SGHAT while CDR2 is FQNNGV. The CDR3 runs 13 residues from the cysteine to the phenylalanine. Left in the record is the CDR3 DNA by itself, 39 bases read in frame from the first base. At the junction V is shortened by 4 bases and J by 5 bases, with 9 bases in between. The trial excluded patients who had a history of autoimmune disease or who were on systemic immunosuppression. In every dose cohort, peripheral blood was drawn for TCR sequencing at baseline, cycle 4 day 1, and cycle 7 day 1. The samples were drawn from a first-in-human, open-label, multicenter phase I dose-escalation trial of ivuxolimab. Adults with locally advanced or metastatic melanoma, renal cell carcinoma, hepatocellular carcinoma or head and neck squamous cell carcinoma were enrolled in the trial. Before TCR sequencing, CD4+ and CD8+ T cells were separately sorted from peripheral blood.

The chain is encoded by TRBV11-2 joined to TRBJ1-5; the D gene identity is not certain. The TCR sequence derives from an adult with an advanced solid tumor such as melanoma, head and neck, liver or kidney cancer. The starting material was CD4+ or CD8+ T cells sorted from blood, obtained in a trial of the OX40 agonist ivuxolimab. In nucleotide form, the sequence is TGTGCCAGCAGCTACCACGCAGATCAGCCCCAGCATTTT. This codes for CASSYHADQPQHF.